The rows below give T cell receptor beta chains drawn from one sample of a study of T cells in Graves' hyperthyroidism and ophthalmopathy. TCRdb reprocessed the multiplex PCR reads with MiXCR, giving one entry per CDR3 protein. Here the sample spans hundreds of thousands of distinct CDR3 sequences, about 20% being singletons. The sequenced sample consisted of blood. These receptors were collected from a middle-aged man with Graves' ophthalmopathy. Each CDR3 is given with its conserved first and last residue. Fields, in order: clone size, D gene, V gene, J gene, CDR3 DNA, CDR3 protein. D genes are given only for firm matches. Expanded clones get a size class; other rows say once, few or many, or leave the size out.

clone_size: few
d_call: TRBD1
v_call: TRBV19
j_call: TRBJ2-1
cdr3_nt: TGTGCCAGTAGCTCCCAGACAGGGGGGGCCTCCTACAATGAGCAGTTCTTC
cdr3_aa: CASSSQTGGASYNEQFF

clone_size: -
d_call: TRBD2
v_call: TRBV7-9
j_call: TRBJ2-2
cdr3_nt: TGTGCCAGCAGCTTCCTCCGTGCTAGCGGTAACACCGGGGAGCTGTTTTTT
cdr3_aa: CASSFLRASGNTGELFF

clone_size: many
d_call: -
v_call: TRBV2
j_call: TRBJ2-7
cdr3_nt: TGTGCCAGCGGTAGGCCAAGGACCTACGAGCAGTACTTC
cdr3_aa: CASGRPRTYEQYF

clone_size: -
d_call: TRBD1
v_call: TRBV30
j_call: TRBJ2-4
cdr3_nt: TGTGCCTGCGGACAGGGTCTAAACATTCAGTACTTC
cdr3_aa: CACGQGLNIQYF

clone_size: many
d_call: -
v_call: TRBV12-3/TRBV12-4
j_call: TRBJ2-1
cdr3_nt: TGTGCCAGCAGTTCCCCGGGACTCAACTACAATGAGCAGTTCTTC
cdr3_aa: CASSSPGLNYNEQFF

clone_size: few
d_call: -
v_call: TRBV2
j_call: TRBJ1-1
cdr3_nt: TGTGCCAGCCAACGTGAGGGGCGCGTAACTGAAGCTTTCTTT
cdr3_aa: CASQREGRVTEAFF

clone_size: few
d_call: -
v_call: TRBV20-1
j_call: TRBJ1-5
cdr3_nt: TGCAGTGCTAGAAGTTCGGATTTTAGCAATCAGCCCCAGCATTTT
cdr3_aa: CSARSSDFSNQPQHF

clone_size: -
d_call: -
v_call: TRBV20-1
j_call: TRBJ2-7
cdr3_nt: TGCAGTGCTCCAGCGGGTGGAGCCTACGAGCAGTACTTC
cdr3_aa: CSAPAGGAYEQYF

clone_size: -
d_call: TRBD2
v_call: TRBV20-1
j_call: TRBJ2-3
cdr3_nt: TGCAGTGCTAGAGCCGGACTAGCGGGGGTCACAGATACGCAGTATTTT
cdr3_aa: CSARAGLAGVTDTQYF

clone_size: many
d_call: TRBD2
v_call: TRBV11-2
j_call: TRBJ2-1
cdr3_nt: TGTGCCAGCAGCCGCACTAGCGCCCGAAGGTCTATAAATGAGCAGTTCTTC
cdr3_aa: CASSRTSARRSINEQFF

clone_size: many
d_call: -
v_call: TRBV28
j_call: TRBJ2-7
cdr3_nt: TGTGCCAGCAGTTTCAGCAGGGCTTCCTACGAGCAGTACTTC
cdr3_aa: CASSFSRASYEQYF

clone_size: -
d_call: -
v_call: TRBV4-1
j_call: TRBJ1-1
cdr3_nt: TGCGCCAGCAGCCAAGAAGGTTCGAGGACTGAAGCTCTCTTT
cdr3_aa: CASSQEGSRTEALF

clone_size: -
d_call: -
v_call: TRBV7-9
j_call: TRBJ2-1
cdr3_nt: TGTGCCAGCAGCCCGGTGGGGTGGGGATTAGGTGAGCAGTTCTTC
cdr3_aa: CASSPVGWGLGEQFF

clone_size: many
d_call: -
v_call: TRBV9
j_call: TRBJ2-7
cdr3_nt: TGTGCCAGCAGCGTAGCCGGACAGACTTACGAGCAGTACTTC
cdr3_aa: CASSVAGQTYEQYF

clone_size: many
d_call: TRBD1
v_call: TRBV20-1
j_call: TRBJ1-1
cdr3_nt: TGCAGTGCTAGAGTAGGACAGGGTATCACTGAAGCTTTCTTT
cdr3_aa: CSARVGQGITEAFF

clone_size: few
d_call: -
v_call: TRBV6-1
j_call: TRBJ1-2
cdr3_nt: TGTGCCAGCAGTGAAGTCGTGCTGCACAACTATGGCTACACCTTC
cdr3_aa: CASSEVVLHNYGYTF

clone_size: few
d_call: -
v_call: TRBV6-1
j_call: TRBJ2-4
cdr3_nt: TGTGCCAACCCCGTAGCCAAAAACATTCAGTACTTC
cdr3_aa: CANPVAKNIQYF

clone_size: few
d_call: TRBD2
v_call: TRBV5-1
j_call: TRBJ2-1
cdr3_nt: TGCGCCAGCCGACCCGGCACTAGCGTACATGAGCAGTTCTTC
cdr3_aa: CASRPGTSVHEQFF

clone_size: many
d_call: TRBD1
v_call: TRBV7-9
j_call: TRBJ1-1
cdr3_nt: TGTGCCACCAAAGGGACAGGGGTCCACTCCCGCCCGGACACTGAAGCTTTCTTT
cdr3_aa: CATKGTGVHSRPDTEAFF

clone_size: -
d_call: -
v_call: TRBV30
j_call: TRBJ2-2
cdr3_nt: TGTGCCTGGAGTGTATGGCAGATCACCGGGGAGCTGTTTTTT
cdr3_aa: CAWSVWQITGELFF

clone_size: few
d_call: -
v_call: TRBV6-1
j_call: TRBJ1-3
cdr3_nt: TGTGCCAGCAGTCTTTCTCTCGGTGGAGGAATAGGAAACACCATATATTTT
cdr3_aa: CASSLSLGGGIGNTIYF

clone_size: -
d_call: -
v_call: TRBV30
j_call: TRBJ1-2
cdr3_nt: TGTGCCTGGAAGAGGACAGACTATGGCTACACCTTC
cdr3_aa: CAWKRTDYGYTF

clone_size: -
d_call: TRBD1
v_call: TRBV20-1
j_call: TRBJ1-5
cdr3_nt: TGCAGTGCTAGACCGCCAACAGGGGAGGTTCAGCCCCAGCATTTT
cdr3_aa: CSARPPTGEVQPQHF

clone_size: few
d_call: -
v_call: TRBV14
j_call: TRBJ2-3
cdr3_nt: TGTGCCAGCAGCCTCATCCTCGGACTTGGCACAGATACGCAGTATTTT
cdr3_aa: CASSLILGLGTDTQYF

clone_size: many
d_call: -
v_call: TRBV5-1
j_call: TRBJ1-1
cdr3_nt: TGCGCCAGCAGCTTGGGACCGACTTTGGGCACTGAAGCTTTCTTT
cdr3_aa: CASSLGPTLGTEAFF

clone_size: many
d_call: TRBD2
v_call: TRBV13
j_call: TRBJ2-7
cdr3_nt: TGTGCCAGCAGGCGCTCTAGCGGGACCTACGAGCAGTACTTC
cdr3_aa: CASRRSSGTYEQYF

clone_size: many
d_call: TRBD1
v_call: TRBV18
j_call: TRBJ1-1
cdr3_nt: TGTGCCAGCTCACCAACCGGGACAGGGTTTAACACTGAAGCTTTCTTT
cdr3_aa: CASSPTGTGFNTEAFF

clone_size: many
d_call: TRBD2
v_call: TRBV7-2
j_call: TRBJ2-1
cdr3_nt: TGTGCCAGCAGCTACCCCCGGACTAGCTCCAATGAGCAGTTCTTC
cdr3_aa: CASSYPRTSSNEQFF